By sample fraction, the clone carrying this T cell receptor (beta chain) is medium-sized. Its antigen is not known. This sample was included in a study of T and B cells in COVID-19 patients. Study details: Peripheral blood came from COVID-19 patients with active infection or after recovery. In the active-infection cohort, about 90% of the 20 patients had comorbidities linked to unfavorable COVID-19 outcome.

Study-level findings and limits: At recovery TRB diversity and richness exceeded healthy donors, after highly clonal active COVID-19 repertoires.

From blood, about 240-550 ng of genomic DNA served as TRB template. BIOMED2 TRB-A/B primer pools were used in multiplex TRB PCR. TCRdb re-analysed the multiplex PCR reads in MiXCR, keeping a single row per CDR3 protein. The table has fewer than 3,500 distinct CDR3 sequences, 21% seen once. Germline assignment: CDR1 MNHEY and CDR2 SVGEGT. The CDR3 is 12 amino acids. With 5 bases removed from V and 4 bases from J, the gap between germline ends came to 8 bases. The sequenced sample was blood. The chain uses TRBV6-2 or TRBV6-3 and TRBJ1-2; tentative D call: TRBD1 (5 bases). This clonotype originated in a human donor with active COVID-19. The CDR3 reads CASSLDTYGYTF. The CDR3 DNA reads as TGTGCCAGCAGTCTGGACACCTATGGCTACACCTTC.